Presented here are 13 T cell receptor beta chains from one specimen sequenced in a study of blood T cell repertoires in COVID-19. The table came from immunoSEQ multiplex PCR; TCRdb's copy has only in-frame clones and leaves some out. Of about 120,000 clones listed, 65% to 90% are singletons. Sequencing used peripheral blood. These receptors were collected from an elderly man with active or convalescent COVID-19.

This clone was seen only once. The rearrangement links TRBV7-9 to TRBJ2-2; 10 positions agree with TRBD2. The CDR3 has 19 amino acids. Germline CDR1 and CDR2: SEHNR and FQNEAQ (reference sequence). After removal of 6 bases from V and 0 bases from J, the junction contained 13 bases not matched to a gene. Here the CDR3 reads CASSRPPLAGSTNTGELFF. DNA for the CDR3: TGTGCCAGCAGTCGACCCCCACTAGCGGGGAGTACGAACACCGGGGAGCTGTTTTTT.

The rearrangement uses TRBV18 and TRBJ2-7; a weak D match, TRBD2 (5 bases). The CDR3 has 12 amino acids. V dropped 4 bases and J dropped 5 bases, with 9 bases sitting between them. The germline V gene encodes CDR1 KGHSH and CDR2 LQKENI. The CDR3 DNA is TGTGCCAGCTCACGGGAGCCCCACGAGCAGTACTTC. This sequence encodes CASSREPHEQYF.

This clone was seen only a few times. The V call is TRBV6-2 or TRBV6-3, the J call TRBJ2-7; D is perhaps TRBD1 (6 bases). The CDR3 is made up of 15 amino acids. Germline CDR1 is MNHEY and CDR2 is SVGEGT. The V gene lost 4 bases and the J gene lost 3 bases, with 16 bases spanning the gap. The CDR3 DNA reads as TGTGCCAGCAGTTCGGACAGTCGAAAGAACTACGAGCAGTACTTC. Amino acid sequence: CASSSDSRKNYEQYF.

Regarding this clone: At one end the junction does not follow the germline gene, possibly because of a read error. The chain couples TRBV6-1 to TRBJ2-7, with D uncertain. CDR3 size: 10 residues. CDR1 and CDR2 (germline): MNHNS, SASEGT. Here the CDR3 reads CASSEENFLF. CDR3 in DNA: TGTGCCAGCAGTGAAGAGAACTTTCTCTTC.

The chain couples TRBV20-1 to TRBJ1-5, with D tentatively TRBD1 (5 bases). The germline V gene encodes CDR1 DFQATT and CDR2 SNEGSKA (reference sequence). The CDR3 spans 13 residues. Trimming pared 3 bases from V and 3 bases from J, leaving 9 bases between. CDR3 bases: TGCAGTGCTAGTTCGGGGGTCAATCAGCCCCAGCATTTT. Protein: CSASSGVNQPQHF.

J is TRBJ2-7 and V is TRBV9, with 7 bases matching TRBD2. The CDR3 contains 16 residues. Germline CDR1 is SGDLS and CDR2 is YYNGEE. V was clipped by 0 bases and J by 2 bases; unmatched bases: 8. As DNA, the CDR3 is TGTGCCAGCAGCGTAGAGGGTCGGGGAGGGCCCTACGAGCAGTACTTC. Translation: CASSVEGRGGPYEQYF. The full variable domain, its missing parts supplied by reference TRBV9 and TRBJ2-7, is DSGVTQTPKHLITATGQRVTLRCSPRSGDLSVYWYQQSLDQGLQFLIQYYNGEERAKGNILERFSAQQFPDLHSELNLSSLELGDSALYFCASSVEGRGGPYEQYFGPGTRLTVT.

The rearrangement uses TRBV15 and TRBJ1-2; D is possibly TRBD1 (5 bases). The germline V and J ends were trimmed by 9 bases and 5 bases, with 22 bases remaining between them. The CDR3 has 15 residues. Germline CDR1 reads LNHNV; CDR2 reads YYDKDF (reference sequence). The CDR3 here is CATRLRDSLRYGYTF. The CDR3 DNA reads TGTGCCACTAGACTGAGAGACAGCCTACGGTATGGCTACACCTTC.

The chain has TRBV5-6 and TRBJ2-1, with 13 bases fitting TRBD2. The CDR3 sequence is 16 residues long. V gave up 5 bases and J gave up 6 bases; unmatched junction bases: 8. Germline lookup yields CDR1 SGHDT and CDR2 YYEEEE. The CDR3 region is CASRPHGTSGTNEQFF. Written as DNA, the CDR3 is TGTGCCAGCAGACCCCACGGGACTAGCGGGACCAATGAGCAGTTCTTC.

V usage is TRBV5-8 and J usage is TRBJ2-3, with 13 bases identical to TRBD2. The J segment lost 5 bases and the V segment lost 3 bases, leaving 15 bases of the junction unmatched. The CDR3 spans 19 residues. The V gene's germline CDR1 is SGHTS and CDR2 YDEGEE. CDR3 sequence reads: CASSSGLAGFKGSGDTQYF. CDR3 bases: TGTGCCAGCAGCTCGGGACTAGCGGGATTTAAGGGGTCGGGAGATACGCAGTATTTT. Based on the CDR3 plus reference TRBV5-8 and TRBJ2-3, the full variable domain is EAGVTQSPTHLIKTRGQQATLRCSPISGHTSVYWYQQALGLGLQFLLWYDEGEERNRGNFPPRFSGRQFPNYSSELNVNALELEDSALYLCASSSGLAGFKGSGDTQYFGPGTRLTVL.

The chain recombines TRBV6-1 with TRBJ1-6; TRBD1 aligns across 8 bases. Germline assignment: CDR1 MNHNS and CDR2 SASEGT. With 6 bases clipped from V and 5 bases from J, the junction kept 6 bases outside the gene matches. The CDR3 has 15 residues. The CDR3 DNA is TGTGCCAGCAGACCGGGACAGGCAAATAATTCACCCCTCCACTTT. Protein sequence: CASRPGQANNSPLHF.

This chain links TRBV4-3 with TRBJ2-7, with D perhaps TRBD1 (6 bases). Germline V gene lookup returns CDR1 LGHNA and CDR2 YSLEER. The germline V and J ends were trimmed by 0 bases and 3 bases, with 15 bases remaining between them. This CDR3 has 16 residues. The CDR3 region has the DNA TGCGCCAGCAGCCAAGACAAATACAGGGCCGACTACGAGCAGTACTTC. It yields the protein CASSQDKYRADYEQYF.

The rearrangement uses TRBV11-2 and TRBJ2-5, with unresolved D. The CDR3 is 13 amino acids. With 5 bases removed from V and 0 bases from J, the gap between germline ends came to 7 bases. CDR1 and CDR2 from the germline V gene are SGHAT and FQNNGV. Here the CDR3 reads CASSPGHQETQYF. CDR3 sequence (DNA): TGTGCCAGCAGCCCGGGTCACCAAGAGACCCAGTACTTC.

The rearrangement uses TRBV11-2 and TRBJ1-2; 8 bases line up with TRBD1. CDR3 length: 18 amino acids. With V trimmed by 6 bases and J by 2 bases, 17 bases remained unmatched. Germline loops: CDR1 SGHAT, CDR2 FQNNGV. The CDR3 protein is CASSSLRDRSLPNYGYTF. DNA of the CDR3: TGTGCCAGCAGTTCTCTCAGGGACAGGAGTCTGCCAAACTATGGCTACACCTTC.